One and the same sample provided the 4 T cell receptor beta chains below, sequenced in a study of blood T cell repertoires in COVID-19. TCRdb's copy holds only in-frame clones and misses some; the assay was immunoSEQ multiplex PCR. The sample lists a few hundred thousand clones, roughly 86% occurring once. Material for sequencing was peripheral blood. The receptors derive from a human donor in a cohort sampled during active COVID-19.

V gene TRBV27 combines with J gene TRBJ1-4; 8 nucleotides line up with TRBD1. CDR1 and CDR2 from the germline V gene are MNHEY and SMNVEV (reference sequence). Germline trimming cut 2 bases from V and 7 bases from J; bases unmatched to any gene: 3. There are 14 residues in the CDR3. CDR3 in DNA: TGTGCCAGCAGTTTACAGGGGGCGAGTGAAAAACTGTTTTTT. Encoded protein: CASSLQGASEKLFF.

This clone was observed a handful of times. The chain combines TRBV2 with TRBJ2-6, with D tentatively TRBD2 (6 bases). Per germline, CDR1 SNHLY and CDR2 FYNNEI. There are 16 residues in the CDR3. Between the trimmed V and J ends, which lost 2 bases and 0 bases, there was a span of 8 bases. The DNA of the CDR3 is TGTGCCAGCAGTGAACAGGGAGGCTCTGGGGCCAACGTCCTGACTTTC. It specifies CASSEQGGSGANVLTF. The full variable domain, in which reference TRBV2 and TRBJ2-6 provide the parts outside the CDR3, is EPEVTQTPSHQVTQMGQEVILRCVPISNHLYFYWYRQILGQKVEFLVSFYNNEISEKSEIFDDQFSVERPDGSNFTLKIRSTKLEDSAMYFCASSEQGGSGANVLTFGAGSRLTVL.

This clone appeared many times. V usage is TRBV28 and J usage is TRBJ2-3, with unresolved D. The V and J ends lost 8 bases and 2 bases respectively, with 11 bases between them. Germline CDR1 reads MDHEN; CDR2 reads SYDVKM. The CDR3 runs to 13 residues. CDR3 bases: TGTGCCAGCCAACTGAGTTTCACAGATACGCAGTATTTT. As protein: CASQLSFTDTQYF.

The chain carries TRBV5-5 and TRBJ2-5, with D perhaps matching TRBD2 (5 bases). The CDR3 has 14 residues. Germline-derived CDR1 and CDR2 are SGHKS and YYEKEE (reference sequence). The germline V and J ends were trimmed by 1 base and 2 bases, with 9 bases remaining between them. The DNA for the CDR3 is TGTGCCAGCAGCTTGCTTACTAGGCAAGAGACCCAGTACTTC. Translated, it gives CASSLLTRQETQYF.